The clone carrying this T cell receptor (beta chain) occurred many times. The record originates from a study of molecular identifiers for immune sequencing clone quantification. This CDR3 contains 12 residues. Trimming removed 6 bases at V and 5 bases at J, with 10 bases between. TCRdb called the PCR reads again in MiXCR, with one record for every CDR3 protein. The sample lists around 460,000 distinct CDR3 sequences, approximately 25% occurring once. Sequenced material: naive CD8+ T cells from blood, with Jurkat cell RNA spiked in. Subset indicated: FACS-sorted CD8+CD4-CCR7+CD45RA+ naive T cells. The V gene is TRBV12-3 or TRBV12-4, the J gene TRBJ2-5; D call uncertain. The source of this sequence is a human donor in good health. Some libraries in this study had Jurkat cell RNA spiked in. CDR3 coding DNA: TGTGCCAGCAGCCCAGTGTCGGAGACCCAGTACTTC. Protein: CASSPVSETQYF.